The 8 T cell receptor beta chains below were found in one sample sequenced in a study of radiotherapy plus CTLA-4 blockade in lung cancer. Sequencing was performed with immunoSEQ multiplex PCR; in TCRdb, only in-frame clones are kept and a portion is missing. The sample carries 52,000 or so clones, 70% to 85% recorded once. Sequences were derived from peripheral blood, sampled from a patient treated with radiotherapy plus ipilimumab. The receptors here all came from a human donor with non-small cell lung cancer whose response to radiotherapy plus ipilimumab could not be evaluated.

This clone has only one observation. The chain uses TRBV28 and TRBJ2-3, with 12 bases matching TRBD2. The CDR3 sequence is 15 residues long. Losses at the gene ends were 8 bases for V and 4 bases for J; bases not matched to a gene: 7. CDR1 MDHEN and CDR2 SYDVKM come from the germline V gene. The DNA for the CDR3 is TGTGCCAGCGGAGCTAGCGGGAGGGGGGCAGATACGCAGTATTTT. This translates into CASGASGRGADTQYF. Full variable domain (outside the CDR3, taken from reference TRBV28 and TRBJ2-3): DVKVTQSSRYLVKRTGEKVFLECVQDMDHENMFWYRQDPGLGLRLIYFSYDVKMKEKGDIPEGYSVSREKKERFSLILESASTNQTSMYLCASGASGRGADTQYFGPGTRLTVL.

The chain carries TRBV9 and TRBJ2-2; D not resolved. Trimming took off 9 bases at V and 3 bases at J, with 6 bases between the two ends. The CDR3 length is 11 residues. Looked up from germline, CDR1 is SGDLS and CDR2 is YYNGEE. This chain's CDR3 is CANLYTGELFF. The CDR3 DNA follows: TGTGCCAATTTATACACCGGGGAGCTGTTTTTT.

This chain connects TRBV18 to TRBJ1-2; 7 nucleotides line up with TRBD1. Germline V gene sequence: CDR1 KGHSH, CDR2 LQKENI. With V trimmed by 4 bases and J by 4 bases, 3 bases remained unmatched. The CDR3 runs 13 residues. The CDR3 region has the DNA TGTGCCAGCTCACAGGGGGCCGGCTATGGCTACACCTTC. Translation gives CASSQGAGYGYTF. Drawing the rest from reference TRBV18 and TRBJ1-2, the complete variable domain is NAGVMQNPRHLVRRRGQEARLRCSPMKGHSHVYWYRQLPEEGLKFMVYLQKENIIDESGMPKERFSAEFPKEGPSILRIQQVVRGDSAAYFCASSQGAGYGYTFGSGTRLTVV.

V is TRBV15 and J is TRBJ2-7; D might be TRBD1 (7 bases). The ends were cut back, 0 bases at V and 6 bases at J, with 15 bases in the middle. The germline CDR1 and CDR2 sequences are LNHNV and YYDKDF (reference sequence). The CDR3 covers 15 residues. CDR3 nucleotide sequence: TGTGCCACCAGCAGAGATAGGCAGGGGGGAAGCGAGCAGTACTTC. Translation gives CATSRDRQGGSEQYF.

The chain recombines TRBV5-6 with TRBJ2-3, with 12 bases aligning to TRBD2. V dropped 3 bases and J dropped 5; count of bases not matched to a gene: 1. Germline-derived CDR1 and CDR2 are SGHDT and YYEEEE. This CDR3 comprises 14 residues. DNA for the CDR3: TGTGCCAGCAGCTCGGGACTAGCGGGAGATACGCAGTATTTT. Its translation: CASSSGLAGDTQYF.

This chain links TRBV11-2 with TRBJ2-5; TRBD1 matches at 8 bases. The V and J ends lost 0 bases and 5 bases, in that order; junction bases with no gene match: 20. The CDR3 sequence is 20 residues long. Germline V gene data show CDR1 as SGHAT and CDR2 as FQNNGV. The CDR3 DNA sequence: TGTGCCAGCAGCTTAGATACGAGCGGACAGGGAATAATCCAACGGGAGACCCAGTACTTC. This sequence encodes CASSLDTSGQGIIQRETQYF.

V usage is TRBV7-9 and J usage is TRBJ2-5; TRBD1 matches 8 bases. The J call is in doubt because the DNA end fits TRBJ2-7 better. The CDR3 loop spans 15 amino acids. Germline loops: CDR1 SEHNR, CDR2 FQNEAQ (reference sequence). The CDR3 reads CASSLGAGGLYEQYF. The CDR3 nucleotides are TGTGCCAGCAGCTTAGGGGCAGGGGGCCTCTACGAGCAGTACTTC.

The chain uses TRBV2 and TRBJ1-2; the match to TRBD1 covers 8 bases. Germline-derived CDR1 and CDR2 are SNHLY and FYNNEI. This CDR3 contains 15 residues. V was pared by 2 bases and J by 4 bases, with 6 bases of the junction left unmatched. For the CDR3, the DNA is TGTGCCAGCAGTGAATTCGGGACAGGCGTCTATGGCTACACCTTC. It translates to CASSEFGTGVYGYTF.